This T cell receptor beta chain was captured by sequencing in a study of shared clonotypes between healthy human individuals. Study context: Three plates were used per donor for CD4 naive, three for CD4 memory, two for CD8 naive and one for CD8 memory. Broader study findings: Some naive CD4 clonotypes, roughly 4.8%, turned up in common across a handful of donors.

Germline V gene data show CDR1 as MNHNS and CDR2 as SASEGT. CDR3 length: 13 amino acids. V lost 6 bases and J 5 bases, leaving 14 bases between the germline ends. With regard to this clone: Its specificity is unknown.

Assay: immunoSEQ multiplex PCR; the TCRdb copy retains only in-frame clones and omits some. The sample lists hundreds of thousands of clones; 95% to 98% were seen once. This sequence was found in a woman aged 25 to 45 in good health. Sequenced material: naive CD4+ T cells sorted from blood. The subset was: CD45RA+ positively selected. This chain links TRBV6-1 with TRBJ2-7, with D perhaps matching TRBD1 (5 bases). The CDR3 region is CASSRVVDNEQYF. CDR3 bases: TGTGCCAGCAGCAGGGTTGTGGATAACGAGCAGTACTTC.